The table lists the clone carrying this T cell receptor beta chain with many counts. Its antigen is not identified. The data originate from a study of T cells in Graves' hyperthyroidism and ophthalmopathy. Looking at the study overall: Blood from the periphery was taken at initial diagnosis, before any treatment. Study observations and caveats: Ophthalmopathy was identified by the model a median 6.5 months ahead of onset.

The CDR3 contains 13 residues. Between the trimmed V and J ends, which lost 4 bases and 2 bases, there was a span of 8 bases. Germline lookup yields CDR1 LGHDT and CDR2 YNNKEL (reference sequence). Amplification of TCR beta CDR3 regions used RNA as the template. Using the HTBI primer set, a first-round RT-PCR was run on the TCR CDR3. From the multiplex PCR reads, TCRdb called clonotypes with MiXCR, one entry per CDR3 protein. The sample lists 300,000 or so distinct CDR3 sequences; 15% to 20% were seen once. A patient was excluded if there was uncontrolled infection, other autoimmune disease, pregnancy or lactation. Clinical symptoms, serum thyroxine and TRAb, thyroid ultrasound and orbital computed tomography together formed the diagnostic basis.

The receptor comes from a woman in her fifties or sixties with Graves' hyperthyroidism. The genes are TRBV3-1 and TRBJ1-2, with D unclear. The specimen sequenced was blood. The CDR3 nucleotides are TGTGCCAGCAGCCGGGGAAGGAACTATGGCTACACCTTC. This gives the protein CASSRGRNYGYTF.